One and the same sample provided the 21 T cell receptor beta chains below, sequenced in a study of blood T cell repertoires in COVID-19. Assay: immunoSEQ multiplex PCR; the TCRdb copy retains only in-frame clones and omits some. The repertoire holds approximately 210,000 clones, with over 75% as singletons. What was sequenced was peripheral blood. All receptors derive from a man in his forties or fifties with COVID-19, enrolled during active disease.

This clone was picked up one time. The CDR3 loop is CASSPLNSRAYEQYF. In nucleotides, the CDR3 is TGTGCCAGCTCACCACTGAACTCACGAGCCTACGAGCAGTACTTC. The chain carries TRBV18 and TRBJ2-7; D is unresolved. V lost 1 base, J lost 2 bases, and 12 bases lay in between. The CDR3 totals 15 residues. Germline V gene sequence: CDR1 KGHSH, CDR2 LQKENI.

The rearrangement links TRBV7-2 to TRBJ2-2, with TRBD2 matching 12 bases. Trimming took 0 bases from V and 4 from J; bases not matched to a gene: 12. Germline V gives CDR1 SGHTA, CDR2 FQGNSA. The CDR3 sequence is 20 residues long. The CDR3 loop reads CASSLANPSKLAGGTGELFF. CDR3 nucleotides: TGTGCCAGCAGCTTAGCGAACCCGTCCAAACTAGCGGGGGGCACCGGGGAGCTGTTTTTT. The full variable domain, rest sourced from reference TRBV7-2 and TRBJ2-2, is GAGVSQSPSNKVTEKGKDVELRCDPISGHTALYWYRQSLGQGLEFLIYFQGNSAPDKSGLPSDRFSAERTGGSVSTLTIQRTQQEDSAVYLCASSLANPSKLAGGTGELFFGEGSRLTVL.

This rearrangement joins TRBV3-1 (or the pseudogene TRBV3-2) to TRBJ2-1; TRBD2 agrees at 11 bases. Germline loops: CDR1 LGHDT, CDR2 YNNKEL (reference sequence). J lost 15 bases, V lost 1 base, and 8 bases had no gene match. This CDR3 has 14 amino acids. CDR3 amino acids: CASSQGRLAGGWFF. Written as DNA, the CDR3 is TGTGCCAGCAGCCAAGGTCGATTAGCGGGAGGGTGGTTCTTC.

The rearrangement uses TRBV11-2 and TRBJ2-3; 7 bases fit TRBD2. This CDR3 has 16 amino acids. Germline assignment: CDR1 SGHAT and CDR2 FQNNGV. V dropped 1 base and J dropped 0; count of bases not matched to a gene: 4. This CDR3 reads CASSLGASGSTDTQYF. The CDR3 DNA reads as TGTGCCAGCAGCTTAGGAGCTAGCGGTAGCACAGATACGCAGTATTTT. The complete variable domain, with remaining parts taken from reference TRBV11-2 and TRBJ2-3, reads EAGVAQSPRYKIIEKRQSVAFWCNPISGHATLYWYQQILGQGPKLLIQFQNNGVVDDSQLPKDRFSAERLKGVDSTLKIQPAKLEDSAVYLCASSLGASGSTDTQYFGPGTRLTVL.

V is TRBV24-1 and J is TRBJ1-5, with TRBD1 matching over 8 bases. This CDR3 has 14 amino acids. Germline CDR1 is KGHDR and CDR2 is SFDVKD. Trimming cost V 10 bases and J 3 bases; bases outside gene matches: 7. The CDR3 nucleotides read TGTGCCACATCTCCAGGGGGCGTCAATCAGCCCCAGCATTTT. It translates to CATSPGGVNQPQHF.

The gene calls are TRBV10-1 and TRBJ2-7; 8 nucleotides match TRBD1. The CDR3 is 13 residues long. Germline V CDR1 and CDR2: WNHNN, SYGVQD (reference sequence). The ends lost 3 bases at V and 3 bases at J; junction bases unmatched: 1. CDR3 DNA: TGCGCCAGCAGTGATGGGACAGGCTACGAGCAGTACTTC. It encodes CASSDGTGYEQYF.

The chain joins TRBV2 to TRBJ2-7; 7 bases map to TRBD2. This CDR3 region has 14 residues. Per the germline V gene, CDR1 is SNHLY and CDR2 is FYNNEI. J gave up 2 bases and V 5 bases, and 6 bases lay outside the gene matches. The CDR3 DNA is TGTGCCAGCAGTAAATCTAGCGGAACCTACGAGCAGTACTTC. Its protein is CASSKSSGTYEQYF.

As DNA, the CDR3 is TGTGCCAGCAGCCGCGCGGGGGGGCTGGAGACCCAGTACTTC. Protein sequence: CASSRAGGLETQYF. The rearrangement uses TRBV7-3 and TRBJ2-5; 9 bases line up with TRBD2. Trimming at V came to 5 bases and at J to 5 bases, leaving 6 bases not matched to a gene. The CDR3 loop spans 14 amino acids. CDR1 and CDR2 from the germline V gene are SGHTA and FQGTGA.

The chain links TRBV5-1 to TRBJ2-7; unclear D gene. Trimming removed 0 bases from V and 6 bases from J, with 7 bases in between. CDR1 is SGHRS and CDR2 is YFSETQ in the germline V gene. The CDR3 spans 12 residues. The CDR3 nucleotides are TGCGCCAGCAGCTTGGCTTCGGGCGAGCAGTACTTC. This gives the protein CASSLASGEQYF.

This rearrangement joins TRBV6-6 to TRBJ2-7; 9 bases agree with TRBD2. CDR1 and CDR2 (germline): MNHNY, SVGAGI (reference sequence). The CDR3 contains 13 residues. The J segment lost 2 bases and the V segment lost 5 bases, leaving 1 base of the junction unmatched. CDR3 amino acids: CASSSGGPYEQYF. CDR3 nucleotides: TGTGCCAGCAGTAGCGGGGGGCCCTACGAGCAGTACTTC.

The CDR3 spells CSVEKGSAVTGELFF. DNA for the CDR3: TGCAGCGTTGAGAAAGGGAGCGCGGTTACCGGGGAGCTGTTTTTT. The rearrangement uses TRBV29-1 and TRBJ2-2; possibly TRBD2 for D (5 bases). The CDR3 is 15 residues long. CDR1 and CDR2 from the germline V gene are SQVTM and ANQGSEA. V was pared by 3 bases and J by 5 bases, with 16 bases between.

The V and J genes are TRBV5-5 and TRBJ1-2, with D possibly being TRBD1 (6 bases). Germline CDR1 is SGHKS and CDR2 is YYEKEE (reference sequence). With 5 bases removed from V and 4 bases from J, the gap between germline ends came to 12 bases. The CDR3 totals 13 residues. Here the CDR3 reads CASRRTESYGYTF. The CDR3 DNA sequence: TGTGCCAGCAGGAGGACAGAAAGCTATGGCTACACCTTC. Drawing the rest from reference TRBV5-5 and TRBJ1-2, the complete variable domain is DAGVTQSPTHLIKTRGQQVTLRCSPISGHKSVSWYQQVLGQGPQFIFQYYEKEERGRGNFPDRFSARQFPNYSSELNVNALLLGDSALYLCASRRTESYGYTFGSGTRLTVV.

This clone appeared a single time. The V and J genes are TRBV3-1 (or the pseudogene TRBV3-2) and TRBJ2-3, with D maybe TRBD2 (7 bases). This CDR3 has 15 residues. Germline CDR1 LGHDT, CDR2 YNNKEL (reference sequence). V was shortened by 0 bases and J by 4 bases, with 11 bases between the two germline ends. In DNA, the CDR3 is TGTGCCAGCAGCCAAGAGACGGGGGGCTCAGATACGCAGTATTTT. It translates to CASSQETGGSDTQYF.

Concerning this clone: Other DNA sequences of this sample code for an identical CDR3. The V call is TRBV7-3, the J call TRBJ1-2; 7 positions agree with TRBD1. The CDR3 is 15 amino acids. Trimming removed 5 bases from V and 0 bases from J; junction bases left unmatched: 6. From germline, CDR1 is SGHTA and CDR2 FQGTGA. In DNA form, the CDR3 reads TGTGCCAGCAGCCCCGGACAGGATCCTAACTATGGCTACACCTTC. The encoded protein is CASSPGQDPNYGYTF.

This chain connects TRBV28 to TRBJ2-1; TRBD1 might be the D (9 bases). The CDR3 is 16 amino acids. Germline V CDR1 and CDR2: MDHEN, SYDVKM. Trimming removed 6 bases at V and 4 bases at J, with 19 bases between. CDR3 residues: CASSPGGGQGYNEQFF. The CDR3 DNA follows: TGTGCCAGCAGCCCGGGGGGGGGACAGGGATACAATGAGCAGTTCTTC. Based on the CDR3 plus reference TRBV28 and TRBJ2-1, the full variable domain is DVKVTQSSRYLVKRTGEKVFLECVQDMDHENMFWYRQDPGLGLRLIYFSYDVKMKEKGDIPEGYSVSREKKERFSLILESASTNQTSMYLCASSPGGGQGYNEQFFGPGTRLTVL.

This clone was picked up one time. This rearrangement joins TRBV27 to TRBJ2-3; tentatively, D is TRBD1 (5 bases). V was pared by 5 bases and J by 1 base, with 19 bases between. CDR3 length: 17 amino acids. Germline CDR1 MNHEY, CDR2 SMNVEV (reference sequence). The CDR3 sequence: CASSLEVWGRGTDTQYF. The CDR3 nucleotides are TGTGCCAGCAGTCTAGAAGTCTGGGGCAGGGGCACAGATACGCAGTATTTT.

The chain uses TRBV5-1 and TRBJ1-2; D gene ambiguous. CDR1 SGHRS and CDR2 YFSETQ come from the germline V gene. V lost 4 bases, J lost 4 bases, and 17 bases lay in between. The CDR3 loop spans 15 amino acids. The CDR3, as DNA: TGCGCCAGCAGCCCAGACGCGGGATCAAGCTATGGCTACACCTTC. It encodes CASSPDAGSSYGYTF.

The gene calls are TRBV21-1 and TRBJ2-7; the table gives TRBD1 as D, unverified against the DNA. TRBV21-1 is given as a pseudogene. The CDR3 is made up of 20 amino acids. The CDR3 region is CASSKRERDRGPSGLYEQYF. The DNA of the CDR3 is TGTGCCAGCAGCAAAAGGGAACGGGACAGGGGGCCATCGGGCCTCTACGAGCAGTACTTC.

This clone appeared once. The CDR3 nucleotides are TGTGCCAGCAGTTTATCCCTTTCGGGGGGGGAGACCCAGTACTTC. Translated, it gives CASSLSLSGGETQYF. The chain joins TRBV27 to TRBJ2-5, with 8 bases that match TRBD2. CDR3 size: 15 residues. CDR1 and CDR2 (germline): MNHEY, SMNVEV (reference sequence). V gave up 0 bases and J gave up 5 bases; unmatched junction bases: 5.

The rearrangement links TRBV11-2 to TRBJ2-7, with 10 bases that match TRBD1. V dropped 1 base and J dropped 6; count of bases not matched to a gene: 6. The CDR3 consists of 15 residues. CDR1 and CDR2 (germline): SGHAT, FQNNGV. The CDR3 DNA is TGTGCCAGCAGCTTAGTTGGGGACAGGGGATTCGAGCAGTACTTC. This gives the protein CASSLVGDRGFEQYF.

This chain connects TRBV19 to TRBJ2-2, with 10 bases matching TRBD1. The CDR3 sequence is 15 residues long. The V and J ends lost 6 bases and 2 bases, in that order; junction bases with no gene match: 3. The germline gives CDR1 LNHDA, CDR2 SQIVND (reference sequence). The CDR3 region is CASRRDRGNTGELFF. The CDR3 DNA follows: TGTGCCAGTAGACGGGACAGGGGTAACACCGGGGAGCTGTTTTTT.